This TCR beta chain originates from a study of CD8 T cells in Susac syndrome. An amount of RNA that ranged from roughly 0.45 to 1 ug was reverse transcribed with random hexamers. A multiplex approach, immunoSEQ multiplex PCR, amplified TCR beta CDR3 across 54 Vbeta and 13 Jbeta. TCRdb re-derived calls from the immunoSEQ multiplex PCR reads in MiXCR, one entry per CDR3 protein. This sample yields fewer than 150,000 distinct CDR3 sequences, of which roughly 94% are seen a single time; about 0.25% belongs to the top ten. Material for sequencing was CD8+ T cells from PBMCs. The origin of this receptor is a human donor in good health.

The CDR3 reads CASSMASSNQPQHF. DNA of the CDR3: TGTGCCAGTAGTATGGCTAGTTCCAATCAGCCCCAGCATTTT. The chain is built from TRBV19 and TRBJ1-5; D is uncertain. Trimming cost V 3 bases and J 3 bases, with 9 bases left between them. Germline-derived CDR1 and CDR2 are LNHDA and SQIVND (reference sequence). This CDR3 is built from 14 residues.